Listed below are T cell receptor beta chains from one sample, sequenced in a study of STAT5B mutations in CD4+ large granular lymphocyte leukemia. Clones were sequenced by immunoSEQ multiplex PCR, and TCRdb holds only the in-frame ones, with some missing. Among over 30,000 clones listed, less than 85% were seen once. Sequenced material: CD4+ T cells from blood buffy coats. The receptors come from a human donor in good health. Both conserved end residues are part of each CDR3. D genes are given only for firm matches. Size is omitted from some rows. Given values are once, few, many or a class for expanded clones.

>TRBD1|.|TRBJ1-1|TRBV4-2
CASSQDSGTGGTEAFF
TGTGCCAGCAGCCAGGATAGCGGGACAGGGGGCACTGAAGCTTTCTTT
>TRBD1|.|TRBJ2-1|TRBV4-1
CASSSGQGMSSYNEQFF
TGCGCCAGCAGCTCCGGACAGGGGATGAGCTCCTACAATGAGCAGTTCTTC
>.|.|TRBJ2-1|TRBV18
CASSPQRVIEQFF
TGTGCCAGCTCACCACAGAGGGTAATTGAGCAGTTCTTC
>TRBD2|.|TRBJ2-5|TRBV7-9
CASSSGGAQETQYF
TGTGCCAGCAGTAGCGGGGGGGCCCAAGAGACCCAGTACTTC
>TRBD1|.|TRBJ2-4|TRBV4-2
CASSQDPGTGGPKNIQYF
TGTGCCAGCAGCCAAGACCCCGGGACAGGGGGACCCAAAAACATTCAGTACTTC
>TRBD1|.|TRBJ1-5|TRBV9
CASSTGQGVGYSNQPQHF
TGTGCCAGCAGCACTGGACAGGGGGTGGGGTATAGCAATCAGCCCCAGCATTTT
>.|.|TRBJ1-2|TRBV6-6
CASSSPGGYTF
TGTGCCAGCAGTTCCCCCGGGGGCTACACCTTC
>.|.|TRBJ1-5|TRBV6-1
CASSVMGQMNQPQHF
TGTGCCAGCAGTGTCATGGGACAAATGAATCAGCCCCAGCATTTT
>.|.|TRBJ2-2|TRBV9
CASSVIGADTGELFF
TGTGCCAGCAGCGTTATAGGAGCGGACACCGGGGAGCTGTTTTTT
>TRBD2|.|TRBJ2-1|TRBV5-1
CASSFDSGRYNEQFF
TGCGCCAGCAGCTTCGACAGCGGGAGATACAATGAGCAGTTCTTC
>TRBD1|.|TRBJ2-7|TRBV7-2
CASSRDRGIPYEQYF
TGTGCCAGCAGCCGGGACAGGGGGATCCCCTACGAGCAGTACTTC
>.|medium-sized|TRBJ1-4|TRBV14
CASSQTLGGRLFF
TGTGCCAGCAGCCAAACCTTGGGCGGTAGGCTGTTTTTT
>.|once|TRBJ1-1|TRBV7-6
CASSSRVGARNTEAFF
TGTGCCAGCAGCTCTCGAGTGGGGGCCCGGAACACTGAAGCTTTCTTT
>TRBD2|.|TRBJ2-5|TRBV29-1
CSVRGGSETQYF
TGCAGCGTCCGGGGCGGGAGTGAGACCCAGTACTTC
>TRBD2|.|TRBJ2-7|TRBV11-2
CASSLLAGGQTYEQYF
TGTGCCAGCAGCTTATTAGCGGGGGGACAAACCTACGAGCAGTACTTC
>TRBD2|.|TRBJ2-5|TRBV27
CASSLLAGGQETQYF
TGTGCCAGCAGTTTGTTAGCGGGAGGACAAGAGACCCAGTACTTC
>TRBD1|.|TRBJ2-7|TRBV2
CASSYRGLSSYEQYF
TGTGCCAGCAGTTATAGGGGGCTCAGCTCCTACGAGCAGTACTTC
>.|.|TRBJ2-5|TRBV15
CATSRDLETQYF
TGTGCCACCAGCAGAGATTTGGAGACCCAGTACTTC
>TRBD2|once|TRBJ2-3|TRBV28
CASGTSGGTDTQYF
TGTGCCAGCGGAACTAGCGGGGGCACAGATACGCAGTATTTT
>.|.|TRBJ1-4|TRBV6-6
CASSYASGPPGEKLFF
TGTGCCAGCAGTTACGCCTCCGGGCCGCCGGGAGAAAAACTGTTTTTT
>TRBD1|.|TRBJ1-1|TRBV19
CASRNRGMNTEAFF
TGTGCCAGTAGGAACAGGGGGATGAACACTGAAGCTTTCTTT
>.|few|TRBJ1-2|TRBV29-1
CSVGQAGGHGYTF
TGCAGCGTTGGTCAGGCGGGGGGGCATGGCTACACCTTC
>TRBD2|.|TRBJ2-5|TRBV9
CASSQPKGLEKETQYF
TGTGCCAGCAGCCAACCTAAGGGACTAGAGAAAGAGACCCAGTACTTC
>.|.|TRBJ2-1|TRBV4-1
CASSQGFRLYNEQFF
TGCGCCAGCAGCCAAGGGTTCAGACTTTACAATGAGCAGTTCTTC
>TRBD1|once|TRBJ2-7|TRBV5-1
CASSPRDRGTYEQYF
TGCGCCAGCAGCCCACGGGACAGGGGCACCTACGAGCAGTACTTC
>.|.|TRBJ2-5|TRBV2
CASSDGQGMGETQYF
TGTGCCAGCAGTGACGGGCAGGGGATGGGAGAGACCCAGTACTTC
>.|.|TRBJ2-7|TRBV2
CASSPKHEQYF
TGTGCCAGCAGCCCAAAACACGAGCAGTACTTC
>TRBD1|once|TRBJ1-5|TRBV7-8
CASSLTGGYQPQHF
TGTGCCAGCAGCCTGACAGGGGGATATCAGCCCCAGCATTTT
>.|.|TRBJ1-2|TRBV29-1
CSVEEAGPANYGYTF
TGCAGCGTTGAAGAAGCGGGACCAGCTAACTATGGCTACACCTTC
>.|.|TRBJ2-1|TRBV5-1
CASSPERGPQGDEQFF
TGCGCCAGCAGTCCCGAGCGGGGACCACAGGGGGATGAGCAGTTCTTC
>TRBD1|.|TRBJ2-7|TRBV5-5
CASSLVSLRWGGTGNHEQYF
TGTGCCAGCAGCTTGGTGTCGCTACGGTGGGGCGGGACAGGGAACCACGAGCAGTACTTC
>.|.|TRBJ2-7|TRBV14
CASSPDLGRYEQYF
TGTGCCAGCAGCCCTGATTTGGGTCGATACGAGCAGTACTTC
>.|.|TRBJ2-1|TRBV19
CASSVGYWQFF
TGTGCCAGTAGCGTAGGTTATTGGCAGTTCTTC
>TRBD2|.|TRBJ2-2|TRBV19
CASRPGGVHTGELFF
TGTGCCTCCCGCCCTGGGGGGGTTCACACCGGGGAGCTGTTTTTT
>TRBD2|.|TRBJ2-3|TRBV7-2
CASTLGRGGRDTQYF
TGTGCCAGCACCCTAGGGCGGGGGGGCCGAGATACGCAGTATTTT
>.|.|TRBJ1-1|TRBV7-9
CASSPHLGRMNTEAFF
TGTGCCAGCAGCCCACATTTGGGACGGATGAACACTGAAGCTTTCTTT
>.|.|TRBJ2-4|TRBV21-1
CASSSTGTENIQYF
TGTGCCAGCAGCAGCACCGGGACAGAAAACATTCAGTACTTC
>.|.|TRBJ1-2|TRBV25-1
CASSLRDIYGYTF
TGTGCCAGCAGCCTGCGGGATATCTATGGCTACACCTTC